The T cell receptor beta chain under discussion was sequenced for a study of shared clonotypes between healthy human individuals. Libraries were prepared by immunoSEQ multiplex PCR; TCRdb keeps only in-frame clonotypes and omits some of them. The table has about a million clones, approximately 77% seen once. The germline V gene has CDR1 GTSNPN and CDR2 SVGIG (reference sequence). CDR3 size: 15 residues. The junction had 6 bases not matched to a gene; V was cut back by 3 bases and J by 4 bases. Sequenced: memory CD4+ T cells from PBMCs. Subset reported: CD45RA-negative fraction. The chain joins TRBV30 to TRBJ2-1, with TRBD2 identical over 10 bases. This TCR came from a man between 18 and 35 years old in good health. Some clones in this sample may be carry-over from other donors' samples. CDR3 bases: TGTGCCTGGAGACGGCGGACTAGCGGATACAATGAGCAGTTCTTC. Its protein is CAWRRRTSGYNEQFF.